This T cell receptor (beta chain) was sequenced during a study of beta chain features in type 1 diabetes. The single heparinised draw taken from each donor contained roughly 100 mL of blood on average. V was clipped by 4 bases and J by 10 bases, with 21 bases between them. The CDR3 consists of 16 residues. CDR1 is SGDLS, CDR2 YYNGEE, per germline. Sequencing targeted expressed TCRB transcripts, as all isolated RNA had been reverse transcribed. Sequenced by immunoSEQ multiplex PCR; TCRdb stores in-frame clones only, minus some. The profile covers roughly 240,000 clones, with about 71% appearing a single time and roughly 0.048% taken by the ten largest.

This chain uses TRBV9 with TRBJ1-6; TRBD1 is a possible D gene (5 bases). This clonotype originated in a man in his thirties or forties in good health. Specimen: naive CD4+ T cells from blood. The CDR3 bases are TGTGCCAGCAGCCCACCAACAGAGAGGGGTGGCTCACCCCTCCACTTT. Residues: CASSPPTERGGSPLHF.